This T cell receptor beta chain comes out of a study of monozygotic twins with inflammatory bowel disease. General study points: Clonotype sharing was lower in IBD patients than healthy twins, most markedly with disease activity. Patients with IBD had less TCRbeta diversity (inverse Simpson) than their healthy co-twins.

Amplification of TCRalpha and TCRbeta cDNA involved two nested PCRs that ran for roughly 17 and 9 cycles. TCRdb derives one entry per CDR3 protein from the 5' RACE reads, leaving out DNA. The table lists fewer than 200,000 distinct CDR3 sequences. As for this clonotype: The antigen remains unidentified.

The CDR3 spans 18 residues. CDR1 is DFQATT, CDR2 SNEGSKA, per germline (reference sequence). Sequencing input: blood. The V and J genes are TRBV20-1 and TRBJ1-1; the D call of TRBD1 rests on TCRdb alone, since no DNA is present to check it. The sequence came from a human donor with ulcerative colitis or Crohn's disease, or a healthy co-twin of an affected twin (not recorded which). CDR3 region: CSARDRGQGPNLNTEAFF.